These 10 T cell receptor beta chains were sequenced from one sample in a study of blood T cell repertoires in COVID-19. Sequenced by immunoSEQ multiplex PCR; TCRdb stores in-frame clones only, minus some. The table records a few hundred thousand clones, approximately 88% of them present only once. Sequencing used PBMCs or T cells enriched from blood (not recorded which). Receptors originate from a middle-aged woman with acute COVID-19.

The chain links TRBV5-8 to TRBJ2-5; 13 nucleotides agree with TRBD2. Germline CDR1 SGHTS, CDR2 YDEGEE. This CDR3 contains 16 residues. V lost 4 bases, J lost 4 bases, and 7 bases stayed unmatched. The CDR3 DNA is TGTGCCAGCAGCCCGAGGACTAGCGGGAGAGCAGAGACCCAGTACTTC. Translating it yields CASSPRTSGRAETQYF.

This clone was counted only a few times. The chain carries TRBV5-8 and TRBJ1-2; D is unclear. The germline CDR1 and CDR2 sequences are SGHTS and YDEGEE. V shed 2 bases and J shed 0 bases, with 8 bases lying between them. This CDR3 spans 14 amino acids. The CDR3 sequence: CASSLQQTNYGYTF. CDR3 DNA: TGTGCCAGCAGCTTACAGCAGACTAACTATGGCTACACCTTC.

The chain is built from TRBV21-1 and TRBJ2-4; the table's D call TRBD1 went unverified against the DNA. TRBV21-1 is a recognized pseudogene. CDR3 size: 14 residues. The DNA for the CDR3 is TGTGCCAGCAGCACAAGACAGGCCAAAAACATTCAGTACTTC. Translated, it gives CASSTRQAKNIQYF.

The V gene is TRBV7-9, the J gene TRBJ1-1, with D possibly TRBD1 on 5 matching bases. CDR3 length equals 17 residues. Trimming shortened V by 2 bases and J by 0 bases, and 16 bases separated the two germline ends. CDR1 SEHNR and CDR2 FQNEAQ come from the germline V gene (reference sequence). For the CDR3, the DNA is TGTGCCAGCAGCTTACAAGGGGCGACGGTCATGAACACTGAAGCTTTCTTT. Amino acid sequence: CASSLQGATVMNTEAFF.

The chain has TRBV5-1 and TRBJ2-7; D is possibly TRBD1 (5 bases). This CDR3 spans 15 amino acids. V gave up 4 bases and J gave up 4 bases, with 18 bases separating them. Germline assignment: CDR1 SGHRS and CDR2 YFSETQ. CDR3 residues: CASSNQPQGQYEQYF. CDR3 DNA sequence: TGCGCCAGCAGCAATCAACCCCAGGGCCAATACGAGCAGTACTTC.

The CDR3 spells CASSESTRLSGELFF. As DNA, the CDR3 is TGCGCCAGCAGTGAGTCGACTCGTCTAAGCGGGGAGCTGTTTTTT. The chain carries TRBV10-2 and TRBJ2-2; no firm D call. This CDR3 is built from 15 residues. V shed 0 bases and J shed 7 bases, with 12 bases lying between them. Germline V gene lookup returns CDR1 WSHSY and CDR2 SAAADI.

The gene calls are TRBV21-1 and TRBJ1-2. TRBV21-1 corresponds to a pseudogene. This CDR3 is 20 amino acids long. The CDR3 region is CASSKVNEAGHFFVNYGYTF. For the CDR3, the DNA is TGTGCCAGCAGCAAAGTCAATGAAGCGGGACATTTCTTTGTTAACTATGGCTACACCTTC.

The chain couples TRBV27 to TRBJ2-3, with a weak D call TRBD1 (6 bases). CDR1 and CDR2 (germline): MNHEY, SMNVEV (reference sequence). This CDR3 has 15 amino acids. Deletions cut 2 bases from V and 1 base from J, with 10 bases between. The CDR3 loop is CASSLQGGGTDTQYF. In DNA, the CDR3 is TGTGCCAGCAGTTTACAAGGGGGTGGCACAGATACGCAGTATTTT.

DNA for the CDR3: TGCAGCGTTGAATTTTACACGGAGGGATCCCAAGAGACCCAGTACTTC. Translating it yields CSVEFYTEGSQETQYF. The chain employs TRBV29-1 and TRBJ2-5; D might be TRBD2 (6 bases). CDR1 and CDR2 from the germline V gene are SQVTM and ANQGSEA. Trimming removed 2 bases from V and 1 base from J, with 17 bases in between. CDR3 length: 16 amino acids. Supplemented by reference TRBV29-1 and TRBJ2-5, the full variable domain reads SAVISQKPSRDICQRGTSLTIQCQVDSQVTMMFWYRQQPGQSLTLIATANQGSEATYESGFVIDKFPISRPNLTFSTLTVSNMSPEDSSIYLCSVEFYTEGSQETQYFGPGTRLLVL.

CDR3 loop: CASSLDRQGEQFF. CDR3 bases: TGCGCCAGCAGTCTGGACCGGCAGGGAGAGCAGTTCTTC. This chain joins TRBV4-1 and TRBJ2-1, with a weak D call TRBD1 (5 bases). Per germline, CDR1 MGHRA and CDR2 YSYEKL. Between the trimmed V and J ends, which lost 6 bases and 10 bases, there was a span of 16 bases. The length of the CDR3 is 13 residues.